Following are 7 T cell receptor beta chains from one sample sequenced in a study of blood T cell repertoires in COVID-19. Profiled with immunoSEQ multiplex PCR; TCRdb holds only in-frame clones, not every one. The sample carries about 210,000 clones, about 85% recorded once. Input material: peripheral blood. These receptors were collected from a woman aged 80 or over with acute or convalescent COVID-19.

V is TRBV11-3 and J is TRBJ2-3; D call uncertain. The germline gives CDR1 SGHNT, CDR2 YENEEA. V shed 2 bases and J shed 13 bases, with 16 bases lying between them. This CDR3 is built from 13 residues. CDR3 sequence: CASSLTPGFHKYF. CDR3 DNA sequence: TGTGCCAGCAGCTTAACTCCAGGTTTCCACAAGTATTTT.

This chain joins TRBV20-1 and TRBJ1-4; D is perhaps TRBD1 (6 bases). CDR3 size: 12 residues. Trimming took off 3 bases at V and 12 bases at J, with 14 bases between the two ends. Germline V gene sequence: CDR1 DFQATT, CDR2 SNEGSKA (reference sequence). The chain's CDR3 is CSASGGSFELFF. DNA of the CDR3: TGCAGTGCTAGTGGGGGCTCCTTCGAACTGTTTTTT.

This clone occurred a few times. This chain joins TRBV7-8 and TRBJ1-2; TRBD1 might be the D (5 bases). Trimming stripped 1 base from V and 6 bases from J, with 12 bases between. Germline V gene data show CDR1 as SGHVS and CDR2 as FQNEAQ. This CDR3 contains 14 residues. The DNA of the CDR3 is TGTGCCAGCAGCTTAGTTGGGGCTAGGGATGGCTACACCTTC. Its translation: CASSLVGARDGYTF.

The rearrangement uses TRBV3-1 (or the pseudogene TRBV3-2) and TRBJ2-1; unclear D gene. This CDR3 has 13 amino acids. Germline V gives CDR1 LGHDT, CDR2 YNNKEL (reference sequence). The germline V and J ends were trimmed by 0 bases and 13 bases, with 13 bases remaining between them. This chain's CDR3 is CASSQDLVTSQFF. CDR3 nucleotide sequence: TGTGCCAGCAGCCAAGATCTAGTTACGTCACAGTTCTTC.

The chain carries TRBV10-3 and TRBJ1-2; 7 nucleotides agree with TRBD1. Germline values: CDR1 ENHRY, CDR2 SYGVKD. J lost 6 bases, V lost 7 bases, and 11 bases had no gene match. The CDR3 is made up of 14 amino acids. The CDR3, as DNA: TGTGCCATCAAGGTAGCGGAGACAGGGAATGGCTACACCTTC. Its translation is CAIKVAETGNGYTF.

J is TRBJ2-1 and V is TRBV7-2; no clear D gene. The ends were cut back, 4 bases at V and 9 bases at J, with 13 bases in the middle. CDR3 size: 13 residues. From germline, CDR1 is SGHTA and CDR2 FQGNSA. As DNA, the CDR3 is TGTGCCAGCAGCTCGACAAGACCCGGTGAGCAGTTCTTC. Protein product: CASSSTRPGEQFF. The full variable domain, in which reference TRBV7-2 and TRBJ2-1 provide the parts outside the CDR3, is GAGVSQSPSNKVTEKGKDVELRCDPISGHTALYWYRQSLGQGLEFLIYFQGNSAPDKSGLPSDRFSAERTGGSVSTLTIQRTQQEDSAVYLCASSSTRPGEQFFGPGTRLTVL.

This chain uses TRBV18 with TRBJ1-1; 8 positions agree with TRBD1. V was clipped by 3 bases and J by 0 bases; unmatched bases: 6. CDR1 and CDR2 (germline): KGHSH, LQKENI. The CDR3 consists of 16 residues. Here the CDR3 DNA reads TGTGCCAGCTCACCCCAGGACAGGGAGTTGAACACTGAAGCTTTCTTT. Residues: CASSPQDRELNTEAFF.